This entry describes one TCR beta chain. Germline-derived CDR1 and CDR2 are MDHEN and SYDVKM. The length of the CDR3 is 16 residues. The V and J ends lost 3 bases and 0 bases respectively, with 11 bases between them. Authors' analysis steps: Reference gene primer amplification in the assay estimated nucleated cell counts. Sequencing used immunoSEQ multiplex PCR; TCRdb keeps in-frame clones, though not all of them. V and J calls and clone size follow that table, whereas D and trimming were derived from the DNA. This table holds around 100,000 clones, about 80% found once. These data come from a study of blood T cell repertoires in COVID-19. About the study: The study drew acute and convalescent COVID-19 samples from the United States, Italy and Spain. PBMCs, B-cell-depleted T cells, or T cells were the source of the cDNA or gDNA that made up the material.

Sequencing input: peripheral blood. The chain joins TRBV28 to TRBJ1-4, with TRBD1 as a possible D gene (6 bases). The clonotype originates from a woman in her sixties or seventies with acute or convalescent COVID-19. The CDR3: CASSFQGRATNEKLFF. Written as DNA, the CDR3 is TGTGCCAGCAGTTTCCAGGGGCGGGCAACTAATGAAAAACTGTTTTTT.